This T cell receptor (beta chain) was captured in a study of CD8 T cells in ankylosing spondylitis. Whole-study results and caveats: What seemed typical of ankylosing spondylitis blood was a TCR beta motif built from about 8 highly homologous variants. From matched ankylosing spondylitis synovial fluid, disease-linked clones were reportedly recovered at significantly enriched levels.

This clonotype was seen a handful of times. Its antigen remains unknown. TCRdb called the 5' RACE reads again in MiXCR, with one record for every CDR3 protein. The sample records a few hundred thousand distinct CDR3 sequences, roughly 18% being singletons. The receptor's source is a male donor with ankylosing spondylitis or in good health (not recorded which). The sample consisted of blood, either unsorted or a sorted T cell fraction (not recorded which).

The CDR3: CASTNRPGDTQYF. In DNA, the CDR3 is TGTGCCAGTACCAATCGGCCGGGGGATACGCAGTATTTT. This sequence joins TRBV19 and TRBJ2-3, with a tentative D call TRBD2 (5 bases). Germline CDR1 and CDR2: LNHDA and SQIVND (reference sequence). V lost 7 bases and J 6 bases, leaving 14 bases between the germline ends. CDR3 length: 13 residues.